Listed below are T cell receptor beta chains from one sample, sequenced in a study of blood T cells in healthy people across ages. TCRdb independently ran MiXCR on the 5' RACE reads; one entry per CDR3 protein. The data show 980,000 or so distinct CDR3 sequences, about 48% seen once. The sequenced sample was blood. These receptors were collected from a man aged 25-40 years in good health. Both conserved end residues are part of each CDR3. Each record gives: clone size, D gene, V gene, J gene, CDR3 DNA, CDR3 protein. The D gene is left open where the match is weak. Rows may omit the clone size; those that give it use once, few, many or a size class.

>few|NA|TRBV28|TRBJ1-1
TGTGCCAGCAGCGGAGGAACCACTGTAAACACTGAAGCTTTCTTT
CASSGGTTVNTEAFF
>NA|NA|TRBV3-1|TRBJ2-6
TGTGCCAGCAGCCCCTTCTCTGGGGCCAACGTCCTGACTTTC
CASSPFSGANVLTF
>NA|NA|TRBV6-5|TRBJ2-7
TGTGCCAGCAGTTACTCGGGGTGGGGGAGCTACGAGCAGTACTTC
CASSYSGWGSYEQYF
>NA|NA|TRBV20-1|TRBJ1-1
TGCAGTGCTAGGCGCGGGGTGGGCACTGAAGCTTTCTTT
CSARRGVGTEAFF
>few|NA|TRBV6-5|TRBJ1-6
TGTGCCAGCAGTTACTCCACGGCCAATTCACCCCTCCACTTT
CASSYSTANSPLHF
>NA|NA|TRBV3-1|TRBJ1-1
TGTGCCAGCAGCCAAGGTAACTACGAAGCTTTCTTT
CASSQGNYEAFF
>few|NA|TRBV7-2|TRBJ1-2
TGTGCCAGCAGCTTACCCGGACGGGGGCCTGACTATGGCTACACCTTC
CASSLPGRGPDYGYTF
>NA|TRBD2|TRBV7-4|TRBJ2-5
TGTGCCAGCAGCTTGACCTCCGAGACTAGCGGAAACCAAGAGACCCAGTACTTC
CASSLTSETSGNQETQYF
>NA|NA|TRBV4-2|TRBJ1-4
TGTGCCAGCAGCCAAGATCGCCTATTTGGGACGGATAATGAAAAACTGTTTTTT
CASSQDRLFGTDNEKLFF
>NA|TRBD1|TRBV20-1|TRBJ2-5
TGCAGTGCTAGTGGTGACAGGGGGCTCCAAGAGACCCAGTACTTC
CSASGDRGLQETQYF
>NA|NA|TRBV15|TRBJ2-5
TGTGCCACCAGCAAAATGAAGGGCGGAGAGACCCAGTACTTC
CATSKMKGGETQYF
>once|TRBD1|TRBV4-3|TRBJ2-1
TGCGCCAGCAGCCAAGGTTCAGGGGGCGATGAGCAGTTCTTC
CASSQGSGGDEQFF
>few|NA|TRBV7-2|TRBJ1-6
TGTGCCAGCACAAGCGGCGGCAATTCACCCCTCCACTTT
CASTSGGNSPLHF
>NA|TRBD1|TRBV20-1|TRBJ1-1
TGCAGTGCCCAGGGACTCGGGACAGCACCCTCAATGAACACTGAAGCTTTCTTT
CSAQGLGTAPSMNTEAFF
>NA|NA|TRBV7-6|TRBJ2-5
TGTGCCAGCAGCCGATCCAGGCTATTCCAAGAGACCCAGTACTTC
CASSRSRLFQETQYF
>few|NA|TRBV18|TRBJ2-4
TGTGCCAGCTCACCGGCCGGGAAAGCCAAAAACATTCAGTACTTC
CASSPAGKAKNIQYF
>few|NA|TRBV10-3|TRBJ2-1
TGTGCCATCAGTGAAGGAGGGGTTACGTACAATGAGCAGTTCTTC
CAISEGGVTYNEQFF
>few|NA|TRBV7-2|TRBJ2-3
TGTGCCAGCAGCCCTCTGGGGAGCAGGAGCACAGATACGCAGTATTTT
CASSPLGSRSTDTQYF
>NA|NA|TRBV20-1|TRBJ1-2
TGCAGTGGAGGGACAACCTATGGCTACACCTTC
CSGGTTYGYTF
>few|NA|TRBV28|TRBJ2-5
TGTGCCAGCAGAGGAGGAAGGGAGACCCAGTACTTC
CASRGGRETQYF
>NA|NA|TRBV9|TRBJ2-2
TGTGCCAGCAGCGTAGGGTCTTGGGCAGGGCCTACCGGGGAGCTGTTTTTT
CASSVGSWAGPTGELFF
>NA|NA|TRBV27|TRBJ2-7
TGTGCCAGCAGTTTAGGGTTGTTCAGCTACGAGCAGTACTTC
CASSLGLFSYEQYF